This T cell receptor (beta chain) originates from a study of vaccination effects on CD4 cells after COVID-19. Germline CDR1 SNHLY, CDR2 FYNNEI. The CDR3 has 13 residues. V dropped 1 base and J dropped 7 bases, with 8 bases sitting between them. Profiled with immunoSEQ multiplex PCR; TCRdb holds only in-frame clones, not every one. The sample records over 50,000 clones, 60% to 75% being singletons. As for this clone: Its antigen is as yet unknown.

Expansion with viral peptide pools was applied to antigen-specific CD4+ T cells by the ViraFEST assay prior to sequencing. The culture ran for roughly ten days before CD4+ T cells were isolated. It was two doses of either the BNT162b2 or mRNA-1273 vaccine that participants received. This chain uses TRBV2 with TRBJ2-1; D perhaps matches TRBD2 (5 bases). The sequence was collected from a human donor who received a COVID-19 vaccine. The input for sequencing was CD4+ T cells from PBMCs cultured with HCoV-229E spike peptides, taken after COVID-19 vaccination. CDR3 residues: CASSEDTRNEQFF. In DNA form, the CDR3 reads TGTGCCAGCAGTGAAGACACTAGGAATGAGCAGTTCTTC. The entire variable domain, with the rest obtained from reference TRBV2 and TRBJ2-1, is as follows: EPEVTQTPSHQVTQMGQEVILRCVPISNHLYFYWYRQILGQKVEFLVSFYNNEISEKSEIFDDQFSVERPDGSNFTLKIRSTKLEDSAMYFCASSEDTRNEQFFGPGTRLTVL.